This TCR beta chain was found in a study of control samples from healthy donors and cancer patients (dated by TCRdb to 2018 to 2020). The method was the immunoSEQ multiplex PCR assay. The immuneACCESS repertoire file appears here via TCRdb, limited to in-frame rearrangements. These files lack a portion of the clones; in checked studies, under half of the deficit traces to unresolved V genes, and the cause of the others is not known. The table for this sample lists tens of thousands of clones; 75% to 90% of them were counted only once. Approximately 9.8% of the sample is taken by the ten largest. The CDR3 measures 14 amino acids from cysteine to phenylalanine. The retained sequence is limited to the CDR3, 42 bases, with the frame set at the first base. Between the V and J ends, shortened by 4 bases and 0 bases respectively, the junction contains 10 bases. CDR1 is given as SGHRS and CDR2 as YFSETQ, both from the germline V gene.

Concerning this clone: Its antigen is still unknown. Within one base of it there is no much larger clone, and no base qualities were kept.

The sequence came from a woman in her forties or fifties with colorectal cancer. The sequenced sample consisted of PBMCs. The chain couples TRBV5-1 to TRBJ1-2; the D gene cannot be resolved reliably. The CDR3 corresponds to CASSPGRPNYGYTF. At the DNA level, the sequence is TGCGCCAGCAGCCCCGGGAGACCTAACTATGGCTACACCTTC.